This T cell receptor (beta chain) was identified in a study of cytomegalovirus exposure and HLA in healthy donors. Study-wide points: Reports described diagnosis of cytomegalovirus status by the classifier as highly specific and sensitive.

Details on this clone: As yet, its antigen is unknown.

The PCR employed 60 Vbeta primers together with 13 Jbeta primers. Sequenced by immunoSEQ multiplex PCR; TCRdb stores in-frame clones only, minus some. Its table records more than 90,000 clones. The CDR3 totals 15 residues. Losses at the gene ends were 2 bases for V and 6 bases for J; bases not matched to a gene: 6. The V gene's germline CDR1 is SGHDT and CDR2 YYEEEE. The genes are TRBV5-6 and TRBJ2-7; TRBD1 agrees at 12 bases. The TCR originated in a middle-aged man in good health and CMV-seropositive. The sample consisted of PBMCs. The CDR3 loop is CASSFYGTGGFEQYF. The CDR3 DNA reads as TGTGCCAGCAGCTTTTATGGGACAGGGGGCTTCGAGCAGTACTTC. The full variable domain, its missing parts supplied by reference TRBV5-6 and TRBJ2-7, is DAGVTQSPTHLIKTRGQQVTLRCSPKSGHDTVSWYQQALGQGPQFIFQYYEEEERQRGNFPDRFSGHQFPNYSSELNVNALLLGDSALYLCASSFYGTGGFEQYFGPGTRLTVT.